This T cell receptor (beta chain) was sequenced for a study of T-cell memory formation after mild COVID-19. On this clonotype itself: Its antigen is undetermined.

Study-wide points: Day 15 to 85 contracting clones showed balanced CD4/CD8; day 15 to 37 expanders favored CD4+.

The CDR3 is 17 amino acids. The V end was cut by 1 base, the J end by 3 bases, with 16 bases between. In germline, CDR1 is SGHAT, CDR2 FQNNGV. TCRdb redid the calling of the 5' RACE reads with MiXCR, one entry per CDR3 protein. The table records hundreds of thousands of distinct CDR3 sequences, roughly 18% of them present only once. This clonotype was obtained from an adult woman who had mild COVID-19 (a few samples of this study predate the infection). Cell type and time point are not known. The source material was PBMCs or a T cell subset sorted from them (not recorded which). The rearrangement joins TRBV11-2 to TRBJ2-1; D might be TRBD2 (6 bases). CDR3 protein: CASSLGLRGGVYNEQFF. For the CDR3, the DNA is TGTGCCAGCAGCTTAGGGCTCCGGGGCGGGGTCTACAATGAGCAGTTCTTC.